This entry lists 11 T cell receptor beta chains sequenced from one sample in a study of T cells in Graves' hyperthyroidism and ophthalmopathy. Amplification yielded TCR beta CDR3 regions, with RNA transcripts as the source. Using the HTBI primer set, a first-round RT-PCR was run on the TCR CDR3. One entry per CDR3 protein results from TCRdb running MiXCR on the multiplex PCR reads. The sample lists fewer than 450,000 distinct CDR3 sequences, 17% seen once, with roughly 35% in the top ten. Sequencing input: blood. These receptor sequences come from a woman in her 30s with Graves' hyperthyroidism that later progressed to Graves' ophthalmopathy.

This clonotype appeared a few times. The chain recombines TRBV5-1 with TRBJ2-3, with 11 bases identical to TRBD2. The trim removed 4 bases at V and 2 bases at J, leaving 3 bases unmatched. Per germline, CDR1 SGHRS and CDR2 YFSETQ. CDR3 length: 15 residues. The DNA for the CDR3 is TGCGCCAGCAGCCTGGGACTAGCGGACACAGATACGCAGTATTTT. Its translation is CASSLGLADTDTQYF.

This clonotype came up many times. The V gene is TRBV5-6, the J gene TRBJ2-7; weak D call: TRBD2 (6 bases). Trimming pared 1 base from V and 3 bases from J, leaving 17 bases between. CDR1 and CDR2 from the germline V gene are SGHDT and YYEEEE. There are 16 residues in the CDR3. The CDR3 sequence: CASSLWDGEAYYEQYF. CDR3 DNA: TGTGCCAGCAGCTTGTGGGACGGGGAGGCTTACTACGAGCAGTACTTC.

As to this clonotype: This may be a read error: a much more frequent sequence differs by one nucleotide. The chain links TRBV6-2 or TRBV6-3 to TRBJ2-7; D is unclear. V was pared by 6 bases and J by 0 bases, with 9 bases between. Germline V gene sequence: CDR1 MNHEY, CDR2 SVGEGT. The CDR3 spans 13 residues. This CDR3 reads CASRIQVSYEQYF. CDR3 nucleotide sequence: TGTGCCAGCAGAATCCAGGTCTCCTACGAGCAGTACTTC.

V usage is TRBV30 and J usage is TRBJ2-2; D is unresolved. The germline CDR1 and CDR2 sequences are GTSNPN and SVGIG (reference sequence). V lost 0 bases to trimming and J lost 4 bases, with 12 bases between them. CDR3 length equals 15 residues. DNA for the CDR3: TGTGCCTGGAGTGTAATTCCATCGCTCACCGGGGAGCTGTTTTTT. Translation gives CAWSVIPSLTGELFF. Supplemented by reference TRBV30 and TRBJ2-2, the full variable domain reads SQTIHQWPATLVQPVGSPLSLECTVEGTSNPNLYWYRQAAGRGLQLLFYSVGIGQISSEVPQNLSASRPQDRQFILSSKKLLLSDSGFYLCAWSVIPSLTGELFFGEGSRLTVL.

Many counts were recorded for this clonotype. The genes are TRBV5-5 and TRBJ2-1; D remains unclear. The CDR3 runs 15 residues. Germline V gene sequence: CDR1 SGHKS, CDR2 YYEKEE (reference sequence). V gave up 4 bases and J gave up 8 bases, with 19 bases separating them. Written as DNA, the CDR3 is TGTGCCAGCAGCCAAACCCCCGCCAGTCCCCATGAGCAGTTCTTC. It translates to CASSQTPASPHEQFF.

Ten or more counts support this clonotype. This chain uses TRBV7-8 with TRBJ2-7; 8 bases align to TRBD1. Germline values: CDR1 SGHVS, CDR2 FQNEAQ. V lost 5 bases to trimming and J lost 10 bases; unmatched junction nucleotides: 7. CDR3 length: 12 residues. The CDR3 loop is CASSPDRVDQYF. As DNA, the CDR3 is TGTGCCAGCAGCCCGGACAGGGTTGATCAGTACTTC.

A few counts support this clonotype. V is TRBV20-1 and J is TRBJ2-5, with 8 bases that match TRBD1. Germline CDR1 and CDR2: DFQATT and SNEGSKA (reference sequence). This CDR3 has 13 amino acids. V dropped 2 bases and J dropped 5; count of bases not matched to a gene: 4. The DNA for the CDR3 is TGCAGTGCTAGACAGGGGGCTGTGGAGACCCAGTACTTC. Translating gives CSARQGAVETQYF.

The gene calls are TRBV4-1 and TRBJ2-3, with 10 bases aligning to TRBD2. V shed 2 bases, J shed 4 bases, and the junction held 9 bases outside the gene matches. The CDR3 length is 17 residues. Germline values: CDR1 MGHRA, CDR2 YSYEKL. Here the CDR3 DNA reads TGCGCCAGCAGCCAAACGGCCAGCGGGGGGGCACCAGATACGCAGTATTTT. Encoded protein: CASSQTASGGAPDTQYF.

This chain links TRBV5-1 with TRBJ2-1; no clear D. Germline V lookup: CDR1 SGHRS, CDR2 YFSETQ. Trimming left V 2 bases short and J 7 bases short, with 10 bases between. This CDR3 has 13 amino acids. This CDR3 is CASSFSSWNEQFF. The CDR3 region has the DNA TGCGCCAGCAGCTTTTCTAGTTGGAATGAGCAGTTCTTC.

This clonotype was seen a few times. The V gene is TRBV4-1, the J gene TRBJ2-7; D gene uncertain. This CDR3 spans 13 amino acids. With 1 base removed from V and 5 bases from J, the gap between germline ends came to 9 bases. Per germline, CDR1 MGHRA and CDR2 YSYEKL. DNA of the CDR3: TGCGCCAGCAGCCAAGGGCTGTCGGACGAGCAGTACTTC. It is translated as CASSQGLSDEQYF.

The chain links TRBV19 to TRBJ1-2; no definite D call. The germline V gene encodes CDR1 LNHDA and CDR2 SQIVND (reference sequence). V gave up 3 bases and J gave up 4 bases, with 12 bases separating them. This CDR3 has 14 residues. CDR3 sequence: CASSINPTVYGYTF. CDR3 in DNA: TGTGCCAGTAGTATTAATCCCACAGTCTATGGCTACACCTTC.